One sample yielded the 17 T cell receptor beta chains listed below, sequenced in a study of T cell responses to AZD1222 COVID-19 vaccine (dated by TCRdb to the early 2020s). The time point label on this specimen signifies: about 28 days (+/-7) after the second vaccine dose. Library generation was performed with the immunoSEQ multiplex PCR assay. This immuneACCESS table, as held by TCRdb, lists in-frame sequences with V and J called but not all clones. Of the missing ones, under half trace to an unresolved V gene in checked studies; the others have no known cause. In all, the sample holds around 140,000 clones, and around 93% of those were seen once. The ten most abundant clones make up roughly 3.3% of the sample. Source: peripheral blood, taken 28 days after the second AZD1222 dose. The receptors come from an adult who received the AZD1222 COVID-19 vaccine.

V and J are TRBV6-5 and TRBJ1-1, with 8 bases that match TRBD1. CDR3 length equals 15 residues. Germline loops: CDR1 MNHEY, CDR2 SVGAGI. The junction had 10 bases not matched to a gene; V was cut back by 7 bases and J by 3 bases. The CDR3 nucleotides read TGTGCCAGCATTATTCAGGGGGCGGGGGACACTGAAGCTTTCTTT. Translated: CASIIQGAGDTEAFF.

The genes are TRBV27 and TRBJ1-5; D unclear. This CDR3 is built from 14 residues. In germline, CDR1 is MNHEY, CDR2 SMNVEV (reference sequence). V was pared by 3 bases and J by 3 bases, with 9 bases between. CDR3 amino acids: CASSLVVDNQPQHF. In DNA, the CDR3 is TGTGCCAGCAGTTTGGTGGTTGACAATCAGCCCCAGCATTTT.

J is TRBJ2-2 and V is TRBV20-1; D remains unclear. V dropped 2 bases and J dropped 3 bases, with 1 base sitting between them. Germline V lookup: CDR1 DFQATT, CDR2 SNEGSKA (reference sequence). This CDR3 has 11 amino acids. The chain's CDR3 is CSARYTGELFF. Here the CDR3 DNA reads TGCAGTGCTAGATACACCGGGGAGCTGTTTTTT.

CDR3 sequence (DNA): TGTGCCAGCAGCTTGAGGGGCCATAACTATGGCTACACCTTC. Translating gives CASSLRGHNYGYTF. The chain couples TRBV5-6 to TRBJ1-2, with D perhaps TRBD1 (5 bases). The length of the CDR3 is 14 residues. From germline, CDR1 is SGHDT and CDR2 YYEEEE. V was clipped by 1 base and J by 1 base, with 8 bases between them.

The J gene is TRBJ2-5, the V gene TRBV18; no reliable D call. V was pared by 5 bases and J by 4 bases, with 8 bases between. This CDR3 is built from 12 residues. The V gene's germline CDR1 is KGHSH and CDR2 LQKENI. CDR3 sequence: CASSRSRETQYF. CDR3 sequence (DNA): TGTGCCAGCTCAAGATCGAGAGAGACCCAGTACTTC.

The chain carries TRBV19 and TRBJ1-4, with TRBD1 identical over 9 bases. The germline gives CDR1 LNHDA, CDR2 SQIVND (reference sequence). This CDR3 contains 17 residues. V shed 5 bases, J shed 3 bases, and the junction held 10 bases outside the gene matches. CDR3 protein: CASSRQGVPWPNEKLFF. In nucleotides, the CDR3 is TGTGCCAGTAGTCGACAGGGGGTGCCATGGCCTAATGAAAAACTGTTTTTT.

This clone was observed a single time. The chain combines TRBV27 with TRBJ2-5; 12 nucleotides line up with TRBD2. The germline V gene has CDR1 MNHEY and CDR2 SMNVEV (reference sequence). J lost 4 bases, V lost 6 bases, and 6 bases had no gene match. This CDR3 region has 15 residues. The CDR3 sequence: CASRLAGGSGETQYF. The CDR3 DNA reads as TGTGCCAGCAGGCTAGCGGGAGGGTCGGGAGAGACCCAGTACTTC.

The chain uses TRBV29-1 and TRBJ1-1; D remains unclear. The CDR3 covers 12 residues. Trimming removed 6 bases at V and 3 bases at J, with 11 bases between. The germline gives CDR1 SQVTM, CDR2 ANQGSEA. Here the CDR3 reads CSVDQEYTEAFF. CDR3 sequence (DNA): TGCAGCGTAGACCAGGAGTACACTGAAGCTTTCTTT.

This clone was picked up a small number of times. The chain couples TRBV5-1 to TRBJ1-5; D gene ambiguous. Trimming took off 4 bases at V and 9 bases at J, with 14 bases between the two ends. The CDR3 is 13 residues long. The germline V gene encodes CDR1 SGHRS and CDR2 YFSETQ. CDR3 DNA sequence: TGCGCCAGCAGCCCCACTGGAAACTGGCCCCAGCATTTT. This sequence encodes CASSPTGNWPQHF.

The chain carries TRBV28 and TRBJ2-3; 8 bases line up with TRBD1. CDR1 and CDR2 from the germline V gene are MDHEN and SYDVKM. V shed 3 bases and J 7 bases; nucleotides not matched to a gene: 6. CDR3 length equals 14 residues. The CDR3 reads CASSFTGGSNTQYF. Written as DNA, the CDR3 is TGTGCCAGCAGTTTTACAGGGGGTTCGAATACGCAGTATTTT.

This clone was observed once. The V gene is TRBV4-1, the J gene TRBJ2-7, with 9 bases identical to TRBD1. CDR1 and CDR2 (germline): MGHRA, YSYEKL. The CDR3 contains 15 residues. V lost 2 bases and J lost 1; bases outside the gene matches: 3. CDR3 amino acids: CASSQYGTGSYEQYF. The CDR3 DNA reads as TGCGCCAGCAGCCAATACGGGACAGGGTCCTACGAGCAGTACTTC.

The J gene is TRBJ1-4, the V gene TRBV4-3; maybe TRBD1 (5 bases). Trimming shortened V by 4 bases and J by 0 bases, and 12 bases separated the two germline ends. The CDR3 length is 16 residues. Per germline, CDR1 LGHNA and CDR2 YSLEER. The CDR3 DNA follows: TGCGCCAGCAGCCCGACAGTACTCGCAACTAATGAAAAACTGTTTTTT. Its protein is CASSPTVLATNEKLFF.

This rearrangement joins TRBV7-2 to TRBJ1-2; D is unclear. Germline values: CDR1 SGHTA, CDR2 FQGNSA. The CDR3 runs 14 residues. With 5 bases removed from V and 3 bases from J, the gap between germline ends came to 13 bases. This chain's CDR3 is CASSPEVGYYGYTF. Here the CDR3 DNA reads TGTGCCAGCAGCCCTGAAGTGGGGTACTATGGCTACACCTTC.

The chain uses TRBV30 and TRBJ2-7; D might be TRBD1 (6 bases). CDR1 is GTSNPN and CDR2 is SVGIG in the germline V gene (reference sequence). V was clipped by 3 bases and J by 0 bases, with 12 bases between them. CDR3 length: 14 residues. The CDR3 reads CAWRATGSSYEQYF. DNA of the CDR3: TGTGCCTGGAGAGCCACAGGGAGCTCCTACGAGCAGTACTTC.

The chain joins TRBV2 to TRBJ1-5; D possibly corresponds to TRBD1 (6 bases). The germline CDR1 and CDR2 sequences are SNHLY and FYNNEI. V was clipped by 6 bases and J by 1 base, with 10 bases between them. CDR3 size: 14 residues. CDR3 DNA sequence: TGTGCCAGCAGCTTGGGACAAAGCAATCAGCCCCAGCATTTT. Encoded protein: CASSLGQSNQPQHF.

The count of this clone is one. The junction shows a germline mismatch at one end, possibly a read error. In DNA form, the CDR3 reads TGTGCCAGCTCTCCACAGGGGGGGAACACTGAAGCTTTCTTT. Translated: CASSPQGGNTEAFF. This chain joins TRBV18 and TRBJ1-1; 8 bases agree with TRBD1. From germline, CDR1 is KGHSH and CDR2 LQKENI. The CDR3 is 14 amino acids.

The chain joins TRBV6-5 to TRBJ1-6; D gene unclear. The V and J ends lost 2 bases and 3 bases respectively, with 8 bases between them. Germline lookup yields CDR1 MNHEY and CDR2 SVGAGI. This CDR3 spans 15 amino acids. This chain's CDR3 is CASSYKGSYNSPLHF. CDR3 bases: TGTGCCAGCAGTTACAAGGGAAGCTATAATTCACCCCTCCACTTT.